Each of the 32 T cell receptor beta chains below was sequenced from the same sample in a study of beta chain features in type 1 diabetes. The isolated RNA, all of it, was reverse transcribed, so expressed TCRB transcripts were what got sequenced. Method: immunoSEQ multiplex PCR; TCRdb's copy keeps in-frame clones and lacks some. The table has a few hundred thousand clones, around 9.6% seen once. Material for sequencing was naive CD4+ T cells from blood. These TCRs come from a woman aged 18 to 35 in good health.

This clone was counted a few times. This chain links TRBV30 with TRBJ1-2; possibly TRBD1 for D (6 bases). Germline CDR1 is GTSNPN and CDR2 is SVGIG (reference sequence). CDR3 size: 14 residues. Trimming removed 2 bases from V and 1 base from J, with 11 bases in between. CDR3 region: CAWSSDRSNYGYTF. As DNA, the CDR3 is TGTGCCTGGAGTTCGGACAGAAGTAACTATGGCTACACCTTC.

Only a few counts were recorded for this clone. V is TRBV7-9 and J is TRBJ2-6; D is undetermined. Germline values: CDR1 SEHNR, CDR2 FQNEAQ (reference sequence). This CDR3 has 13 amino acids. Trimming took off 7 bases at V and 0 bases at J, with 4 bases between the two ends. For the CDR3, the DNA is TGTGCCAGCACGGGCTCTGGGGCCAACGTCCTGACTTTC. Translated: CASTGSGANVLTF. Variable domain in full (rest from reference TRBV7-9 and TRBJ2-6): DTGVSQNPRHKITKRGQNVTFRCDPISEHNRLYWYRQTLGQGPEFLTYFQNEAQLEKSRLLSDRFSAERPKGSFSTLEIQRTEQGDSAMYLCASTGSGANVLTFGAGSRLTVL.

This clone was recorded a few times. The same CDR3 arises from other DNA sequences in this sample as well. V usage is TRBV7-2 and J usage is TRBJ2-7; TRBD2 aligns across 7 bases. Germline lookup yields CDR1 SGHTA and CDR2 FQGNSA. The CDR3 extends over 12 amino acids. J gave up 3 bases and V 5 bases, and 1 base lay outside the gene matches. CDR3 in DNA: TGTGCCAGCAGCCGCGGGGGCTACGAGCAGTACTTC. Its translation is CASSRGGYEQYF.

The V and J genes are TRBV15 and TRBJ1-5, with D possibly TRBD1 on 5 matching bases. V was pared by 4 bases and J by 3 bases, with 10 bases between. Looked up from germline, CDR1 is LNHNV and CDR2 is YYDKDF (reference sequence). This CDR3 is 14 amino acids long. CDR3 sequence: CATSIGGTNQPQHF. In DNA form, the CDR3 reads TGTGCCACCAGCATCGGCGGGACCAATCAGCCCCAGCATTTT.

This clone was seen more than once but under ten times. The CDR3 is CASSYTGPTEAFF. CDR3 in DNA: TGTGCCAGCAGCTACACAGGGCCTACTGAAGCTTTCTTT. The gene calls are TRBV7-9 and TRBJ1-1; a weak D match, TRBD1 (6 bases). CDR1 is SEHNR and CDR2 is FQNEAQ in the germline V gene (reference sequence). The CDR3 contains 13 residues. Trimming shortened V by 4 bases and J by 5 bases, and 11 bases separated the two germline ends.

The V gene is TRBV5-4, the J gene TRBJ2-1, with 8 nucleotides matching TRBD2. This CDR3 region has 14 residues. Germline loops: CDR1 SGHNT, CDR2 YYREEE (reference sequence). V was clipped by 2 bases and J by 8 bases; unmatched bases: 6. The CDR3 protein is CASSFRGGRDEQFF. CDR3 in DNA: TGTGCCAGCAGCTTTCGGGGGGGCCGCGATGAGCAGTTCTTC. Using reference TRBV5-4 and TRBJ2-1 for the parts outside the CDR3, the full variable domain is ETGVTQSPTHLIKTRGQQVTLRCSSQSGHNTVSWYQQALGQGPQFIFQYYREEENGRGNFPPRFSGLQFPNYSSELNVNALELDDSALYLCASSFRGGRDEQFFGPGTRLTVL.

The gene calls are TRBV4-1 and TRBJ2-3, with D possibly matching TRBD1 (5 bases). The V end lost 0 bases, the J end lost 6 bases, and 7 bases lay between the germline ends. The CDR3 totals 13 residues. CDR1 MGHRA and CDR2 YSYEKL come from the germline V gene. DNA of the CDR3: TGCGCCAGCAGCCAAGAGGGGCCCGATACGCAGTATTTT. Translating it yields CASSQEGPDTQYF.

The rearrangement uses TRBV4-1 and TRBJ1-1; D may be TRBD1 (6 bases). V lost 4 bases, J lost 11 bases, and 11 bases lay in between. CDR3 length: 11 residues. CDR1 MGHRA and CDR2 YSYEKL come from the germline V gene. CDR3 amino acids: CASSRGRGAFF. The CDR3 nucleotides read TGCGCCAGCAGCCGGGGTAGGGGGGCTTTCTTT.

This sequence joins TRBV18 and TRBJ2-1, with TRBD2 identical over 8 bases. The CDR3 runs to 14 residues. Germline V gives CDR1 KGHSH, CDR2 LQKENI. Losses at the gene ends were 1 base for V and 6 bases for J; bases not matched to a gene: 2. The DNA of the CDR3 is TGTGCCAGCTCACCACAGGGACTAGTCAATGAGCAGTTCTTC. Protein product: CASSPQGLVNEQFF.

The chain uses TRBV5-1 and TRBJ1-2; 9 positions agree with TRBD1. Germline values: CDR1 SGHRS, CDR2 YFSETQ. The CDR3 is made up of 13 amino acids. V shed 3 bases and J 6 bases; nucleotides not matched to a gene: 3. The CDR3 region is CASSSDRGDGYTF. As DNA, the CDR3 is TGCGCCAGCAGCTCGGACAGGGGCGATGGCTACACCTTC.

This clone was detected a few times. The V and J genes are TRBV5-1 and TRBJ1-2, with 9 bases identical to TRBD1. The V segment lost 4 bases and the J segment 3 bases; nucleotides outside the gene matches: 7. CDR1 and CDR2 (germline): SGHRS, YFSETQ. The CDR3 contains 15 residues. The CDR3 nucleotides are TGCGCCAGCAGCCGCGGGACAGGGATCGACTATGGCTACACCTTC. This sequence encodes CASSRGTGIDYGYTF.

V gene TRBV5-4 combines with J gene TRBJ2-7; D is possibly TRBD2 (5 bases). Trimming took off 1 base at V and 5 bases at J, with 10 bases between the two ends. The CDR3 length is 13 residues. Germline values: CDR1 SGHNT, CDR2 YYREEE (reference sequence). CDR3 bases: TGTGCCAGCAGCTTGTTACTGAGGGACGAGCAGTACTTC. It encodes CASSLLLRDEQYF.

In this sample, this clone turned up a few times. V is TRBV5-1 and J is TRBJ2-5; the match to TRBD2 covers 10 bases. The DNA end is a closer match to TRBJ2-7, so the J assignment may be wrong. Germline V gene data show CDR1 as SGHRS and CDR2 as YFSETQ. CDR3 length: 16 amino acids. This CDR3 reads CASSPPSLAGTYEQYF. The DNA of the CDR3 is TGCGCCAGCAGCCCCCCGTCACTAGCGGGGACCTACGAGCAGTACTTC.

With respect to this clone: At one boundary the junction diverges from the germline segment, which might be a read error. This rearrangement joins TRBV14 to TRBJ2-7; no reliable D call. The CDR3 sequence is 11 residues long. The germline CDR1 and CDR2 sequences are SGHDN and FVKESK. The chain's CDR3 is CASCHSETEYF. In nucleotides, the CDR3 is TGTGCCAGCTGCCATTCCGAAACGGAGTACTTC.

The chain has TRBV6-5 and TRBJ2-1; TRBD2 aligns across 9 bases. Losses at the gene ends were 6 bases for V and 4 bases for J; bases not matched to a gene: 7. CDR1 and CDR2 (germline): MNHEY, SVGAGI. The CDR3 is 15 residues long. The CDR3 reads CASSRSGGPYNEQFF. DNA for the CDR3: TGTGCCAGCAGCCGTAGCGGGGGCCCATACAATGAGCAGTTCTTC.

A few counts support this clone. The rearrangement joins TRBV30 to TRBJ1-6; a possible D gene is TRBD1 (5 bases). Deletions cut 3 bases from V and 6 bases from J, with 15 bases between. This CDR3 spans 15 amino acids. Germline CDR1 reads GTSNPN; CDR2 reads SVGIG (reference sequence). The CDR3 loop reads CAWRRDGQGNSPLHF. CDR3 nucleotide sequence: TGTGCCTGGAGGCGGGATGGGCAGGGTAATTCACCCCTCCACTTT.

The chain links TRBV19 to TRBJ1-2; 8 bases line up with TRBD1. J was trimmed by 4 bases and V by 3 bases; bases with no gene match: 10. Germline values: CDR1 LNHDA, CDR2 SQIVND (reference sequence). The CDR3 sequence is 16 residues long. The CDR3 is CASSILDRVRSYGYTF. The CDR3 region has the DNA TGTGCCAGTAGTATCCTGGACAGGGTGAGGTCCTATGGCTACACCTTC. The full variable domain, in which reference TRBV19 and TRBJ1-2 provide the parts outside the CDR3, is DGGITQSPKYLFRKEGQNVTLSCEQNLNHDAMYWYRQDPGQGLRLIYYSQIVNDFQKGDIAEGYSVSREKKESFPLTVTSAQKNPTAFYLCASSILDRVRSYGYTFGSGTRLTVV.

This chain joins TRBV19 and TRBJ2-2, with D unclear. CDR1 is LNHDA, CDR2 SQIVND, per germline (reference sequence). With 7 bases removed from V and 4 bases from J, the gap between germline ends came to 10 bases. The CDR3 covers 13 residues. CDR3 amino acids: CASTSSGTGELFF. Here the CDR3 DNA reads TGTGCCAGTACCTCCTCGGGCACCGGGGAGCTGTTTTTT.

The J gene is TRBJ2-7, the V gene TRBV5-1; D may be TRBD2 (6 bases). Germline-derived CDR1 and CDR2 are SGHRS and YFSETQ. This CDR3 comprises 14 residues. The V and J ends lost 3 bases and 6 bases respectively, with 16 bases between them. The CDR3 reads CASSWGTGGFEQYF. CDR3 DNA: TGCGCCAGCAGCTGGGGAACAGGAGGGTTCGAGCAGTACTTC.

This clone was found many times. V usage is TRBV30 and J usage is TRBJ2-1; tentatively, D is TRBD2 (5 bases). Per the germline V gene, CDR1 is GTSNPN and CDR2 is SVGIG (reference sequence). The CDR3 is 11 amino acids. V lost 4 bases to trimming and J lost 9 bases, with 10 bases between them. The CDR3 bases are TGTGCCTGGACCCAGGAGGCTGAGCAGTTCTTC. It codes for CAWTQEAEQFF.

About this clone itself: The sample has other DNA sequences that encode this CDR3 too. The V and J genes are TRBV4-2 and TRBJ1-1; D gene uncertain. This CDR3 is 14 amino acids long. The germline V gene encodes CDR1 LGHNA and CDR2 YNFKEQ. V lost 2 bases and J 0 bases, leaving 7 bases between the germline ends. CDR3 sequence (DNA): TGTGCCAGCAGCCAATCCGGGTTGAACACTGAAGCTTTCTTT. Translated: CASSQSGLNTEAFF.

This clone occurred a few times. An end of the junction does not agree with germline; a read error may underlie this. V and J are TRBV2 and TRBJ2-3, with TRBD2 identical over 8 bases. The germline CDR1 and CDR2 sequences are SNHLY and FYNNEI. CDR3 length: 14 residues. DNA for the CDR3: TGTGCCAGCAGTCGGGGGGGCCGCACCGATACGCAGTATTTT. This codes for CASSRGGRTDTQYF.

This clone was detected a few times. V is TRBV11-2 and J is TRBJ2-1; 8 positions match TRBD1. V was pared by 7 bases and J by 6 bases, with 17 bases of the junction left unmatched. Looked up from germline, CDR1 is SGHAT and CDR2 is FQNNGV. There are 17 residues in the CDR3. The CDR3 is CASTRSLDRVGVNEQFF. DNA of the CDR3: TGTGCCAGCACCCGCTCACTGGACAGGGTGGGTGTCAATGAGCAGTTCTTC.

This clone was found a few times. This chain uses TRBV2 with TRBJ2-2; maybe TRBD2 (6 bases). Trimming stripped 0 bases from V and 11 bases from J, with 19 bases between. In germline, CDR1 is SNHLY, CDR2 FYNNEI. CDR3 size: 16 residues. This CDR3 is CASSEAGRNRKAELFF. The CDR3 nucleotides are TGTGCCAGCAGTGAAGCCGGGAGAAATAGAAAAGCAGAGCTGTTTTTT.

In its sample, this clone was seen a few times. The chain carries TRBV6-5 and TRBJ1-2, with D hard to call. Germline CDR1 is MNHEY and CDR2 is SVGAGI. V was shortened by 8 bases and J by 4 bases, with 11 bases between the two germline ends. CDR3 size: 12 residues. The CDR3, as DNA: TGTGCCAGCGTGGGCGCCACCTATGGCTACACCTTC. Encoded protein: CASVGATYGYTF.

The J gene is TRBJ2-5, the V gene TRBV5-1, with TRBD2 as a possible D gene (6 bases). The CDR3 length is 14 residues. Germline V lookup: CDR1 SGHRS, CDR2 YFSETQ. V was shortened by 3 bases and J by 5 bases, with 14 bases between the two germline ends. The CDR3 protein is CASSWGGARETQYF. CDR3 nucleotide sequence: TGCGCCAGCAGCTGGGGCGGGGCCCGGGAGACCCAGTACTTC. Drawing the rest from reference TRBV5-1 and TRBJ2-5, the complete variable domain is KAGVTQTPRYLIKTRGQQVTLSCSPISGHRSVSWYQQTPGQGLQFLFEYFSETQRNKGNFPGRFSGRQFSNSRSEMNVSTLELGDSALYLCASSWGGARETQYFGPGTRLLVL.

This clone was seen only a few times. This chain uses TRBV11-2 with TRBJ1-1, with 9 bases fitting TRBD1. The CDR3 length is 17 residues. J lost 2 bases, V lost 5 bases, and 12 bases had no gene match. Per germline, CDR1 SGHAT and CDR2 FQNNGV. The CDR3 sequence is CASSTRYNRGQNTEAFF. The CDR3 bases are TGTGCCAGCAGCACACGGTACAACAGGGGGCAAAACACTGAAGCTTTCTTT.

The chain is built from TRBV27 and TRBJ1-1, with 8 bases lining up with TRBD1. This CDR3 is 14 amino acids long. CDR1 and CDR2 (germline): MNHEY, SMNVEV (reference sequence). With 4 bases clipped from V and 6 bases from J, the junction kept 7 bases outside the gene matches. The CDR3 region is CASSSRDRYAEAFF. The CDR3 nucleotides are TGTGCCAGCAGTTCCCGGGACAGGTACGCTGAAGCTTTCTTT.

The rearrangement uses TRBV6-4 and TRBJ2-3; D possibly corresponds to TRBD2 (6 bases). The V and J ends lost 2 bases and 1 base respectively, with 10 bases between them. The CDR3 loop spans 15 amino acids. Germline V gene lookup returns CDR1 MRHNA and CDR2 SNTAGT. In DNA, the CDR3 is TGTGCCAGCAGTGACGGAGGGGCACGCACAGATACGCAGTATTTT. Protein product: CASSDGGARTDTQYF.

The chain recombines TRBV5-1 with TRBJ2-3; D not resolved. The germline V gene has CDR1 SGHRS and CDR2 YFSETQ. Between the trimmed V and J ends, which lost 0 bases and 3 bases, there was a span of 11 bases. The CDR3 has 15 residues. CDR3 residues: CASSLAWSQTDTQYF. DNA of the CDR3: TGCGCCAGCAGCTTGGCCTGGAGTCAAACAGATACGCAGTATTTT.

The sample holds a few counts of this clone. The V call is TRBV29-1, the J call TRBJ1-2, with D unclear. The CDR3 covers 12 residues. Deletions cut 6 bases from V and 2 bases from J, with 10 bases between. Germline loops: CDR1 SQVTM, CDR2 ANQGSEA. This CDR3 reads CSVGGLNYGYTF. As DNA, the CDR3 is TGCAGCGTGGGTGGGCTGAACTATGGCTACACCTTC. Full variable domain (missing parts from reference TRBV29-1 and TRBJ1-2): SAVISQKPSRDICQRGTSLTIQCQVDSQVTMMFWYRQQPGQSLTLIATANQGSEATYESGFVIDKFPISRPNLTFSTLTVSNMSPEDSSIYLCSVGGLNYGYTFGSGTRLTVV.

The gene calls are TRBV6-5 and TRBJ2-1; 9 nucleotides align to TRBD2. The germline CDR1 and CDR2 sequences are MNHEY and SVGAGI. Trimming at V came to 6 bases and at J to 9 bases, leaving 9 bases not matched to a gene. The CDR3 extends over 14 amino acids. The CDR3 nucleotides read TGTGCCAGCAGCCCCCAAATAGCGGGAGTTGAGCAGTTCTTC. Amino acid sequence: CASSPQIAGVEQFF.